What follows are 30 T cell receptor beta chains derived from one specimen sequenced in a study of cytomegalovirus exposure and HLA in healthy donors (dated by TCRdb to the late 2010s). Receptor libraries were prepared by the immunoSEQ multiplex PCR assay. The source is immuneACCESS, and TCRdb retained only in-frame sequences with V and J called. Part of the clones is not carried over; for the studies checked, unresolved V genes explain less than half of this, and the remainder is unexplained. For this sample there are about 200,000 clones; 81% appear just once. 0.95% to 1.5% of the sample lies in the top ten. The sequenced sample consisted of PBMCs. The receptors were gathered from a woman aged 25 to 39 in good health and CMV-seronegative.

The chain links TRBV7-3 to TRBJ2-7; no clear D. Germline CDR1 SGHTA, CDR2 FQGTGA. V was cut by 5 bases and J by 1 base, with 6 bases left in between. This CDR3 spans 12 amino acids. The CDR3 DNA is TGTGCCAGCAGCGTGCGTTCCTACGAGCAGTACTTC. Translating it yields CASSVRSYEQYF.

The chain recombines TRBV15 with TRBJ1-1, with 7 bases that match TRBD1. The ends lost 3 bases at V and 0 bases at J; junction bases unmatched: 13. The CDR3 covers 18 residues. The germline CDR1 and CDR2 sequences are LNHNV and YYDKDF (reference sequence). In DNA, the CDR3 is TGTGCCACCAGCAGGCCCTCCCCGGGACAGTTGATGAACACTGAAGCTTTCTTT. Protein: CATSRPSPGQLMNTEAFF.

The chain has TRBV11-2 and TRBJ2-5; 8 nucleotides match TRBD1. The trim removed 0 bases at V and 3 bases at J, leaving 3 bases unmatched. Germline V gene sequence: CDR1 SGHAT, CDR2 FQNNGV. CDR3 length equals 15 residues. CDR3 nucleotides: TGTGCCAGCAGCTTAGAATCGGACAGGGAAGAGACCCAGTACTTC. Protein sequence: CASSLESDREETQYF.

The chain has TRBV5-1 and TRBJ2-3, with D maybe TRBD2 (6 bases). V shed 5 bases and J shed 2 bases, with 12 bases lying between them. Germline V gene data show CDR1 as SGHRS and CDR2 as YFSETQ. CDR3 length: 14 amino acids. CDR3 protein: CASRIAAFTDTQYF. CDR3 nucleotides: TGCGCCAGCAGGATAGCGGCCTTCACAGATACGCAGTATTTT. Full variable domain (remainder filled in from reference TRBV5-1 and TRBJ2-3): KAGVTQTPRYLIKTRGQQVTLSCSPISGHRSVSWYQQTPGQGLQFLFEYFSETQRNKGNFPGRFSGRQFSNSRSEMNVSTLELGDSALYLCASRIAAFTDTQYFGPGTRLTVL.

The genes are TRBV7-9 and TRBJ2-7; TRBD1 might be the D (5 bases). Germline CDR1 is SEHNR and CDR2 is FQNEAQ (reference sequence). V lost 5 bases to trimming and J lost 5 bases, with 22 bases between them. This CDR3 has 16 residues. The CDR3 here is CASSQLNPGPRDEQYF. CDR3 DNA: TGTGCCAGCAGCCAGCTTAACCCGGGCCCCAGGGACGAGCAGTACTTC.

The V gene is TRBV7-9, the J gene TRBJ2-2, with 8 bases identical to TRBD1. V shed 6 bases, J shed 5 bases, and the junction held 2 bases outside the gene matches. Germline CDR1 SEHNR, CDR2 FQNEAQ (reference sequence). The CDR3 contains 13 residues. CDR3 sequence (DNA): TGTGCCAGCAGTCGACAGGGGACCGGGGAGCTGTTTTTT. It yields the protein CASSRQGTGELFF.

This CDR3 reads CASSTTGTGSYEQYF. The CDR3 DNA reads as TGTGCCAGTAGTACCACCGGGACAGGGTCCTACGAGCAGTACTTC. This chain uses TRBV19 with TRBJ2-7, with 9 bases fitting TRBD1. Trimming cost V 4 bases and J 1 base; bases outside gene matches: 5. CDR3 size: 15 residues. Germline values: CDR1 LNHDA, CDR2 SQIVND (reference sequence). Full variable domain (remainder filled in from reference TRBV19 and TRBJ2-7): DGGITQSPKYLFRKEGQNVTLSCEQNLNHDAMYWYRQDPGQGLRLIYYSQIVNDFQKGDIAEGYSVSREKKESFPLTVTSAQKNPTAFYLCASSTTGTGSYEQYFGPGTRLTVT.

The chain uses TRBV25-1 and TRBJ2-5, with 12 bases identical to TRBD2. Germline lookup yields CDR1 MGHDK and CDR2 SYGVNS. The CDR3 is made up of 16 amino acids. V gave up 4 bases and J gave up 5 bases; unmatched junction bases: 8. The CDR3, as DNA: TGTGCCAGCAGTGTCGGACTAGCGGGGTCAAGTGAGACCCAGTACTTC. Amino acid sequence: CASSVGLAGSSETQYF.

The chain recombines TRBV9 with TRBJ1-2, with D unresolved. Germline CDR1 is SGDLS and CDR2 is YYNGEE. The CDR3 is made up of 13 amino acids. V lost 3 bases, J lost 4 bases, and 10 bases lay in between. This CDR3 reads CASSGGITYGYTF. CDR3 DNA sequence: TGTGCCAGCAGCGGCGGGATCACCTATGGCTACACCTTC.

DNA for the CDR3: TGTGCCACCAGCAGAGACTCGAACACTGAAGCTTTCTTT. This sequence encodes CATSRDSNTEAFF. This sequence joins TRBV15 and TRBJ1-1; D unresolved. Trimming cost V 0 bases and J 1 base, with 3 bases left between them. The CDR3 runs to 13 residues. Germline-derived CDR1 and CDR2 are LNHNV and YYDKDF (reference sequence).

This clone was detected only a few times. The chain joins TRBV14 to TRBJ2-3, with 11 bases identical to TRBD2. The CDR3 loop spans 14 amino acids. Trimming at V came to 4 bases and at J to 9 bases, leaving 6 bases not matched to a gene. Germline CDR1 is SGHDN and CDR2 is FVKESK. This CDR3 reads CASSRLAGGMTQYF. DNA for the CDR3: TGTGCCAGCAGCCGCCTAGCGGGGGGTATGACGCAGTATTTT.

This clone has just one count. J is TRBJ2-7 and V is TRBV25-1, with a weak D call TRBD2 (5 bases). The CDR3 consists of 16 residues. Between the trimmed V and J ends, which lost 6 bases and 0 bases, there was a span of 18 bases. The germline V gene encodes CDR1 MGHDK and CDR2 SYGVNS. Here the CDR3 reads CASSSPETRASYEQYF. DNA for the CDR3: TGTGCCAGCAGCTCTCCGGAGACGAGGGCCTCCTACGAGCAGTACTTC.

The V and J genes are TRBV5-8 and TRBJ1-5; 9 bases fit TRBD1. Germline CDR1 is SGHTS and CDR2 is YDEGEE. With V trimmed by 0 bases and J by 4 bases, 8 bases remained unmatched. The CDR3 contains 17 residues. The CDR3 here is CASSLGSGTGQNQPQHF. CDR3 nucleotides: TGTGCCAGCAGCTTGGGGTCCGGGACAGGGCAGAATCAGCCCCAGCATTTT.

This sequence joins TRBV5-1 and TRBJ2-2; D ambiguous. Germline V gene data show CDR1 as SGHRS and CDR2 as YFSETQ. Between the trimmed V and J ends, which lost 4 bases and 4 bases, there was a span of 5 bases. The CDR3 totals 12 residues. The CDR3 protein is CASSPSTGELFF. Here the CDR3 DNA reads TGCGCCAGCAGCCCGTCCACCGGGGAGCTGTTTTTT.

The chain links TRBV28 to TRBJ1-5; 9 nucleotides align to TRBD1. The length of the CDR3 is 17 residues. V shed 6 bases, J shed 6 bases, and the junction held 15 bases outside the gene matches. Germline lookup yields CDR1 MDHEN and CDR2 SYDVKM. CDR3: CASRSDRGTPRGQPQHF. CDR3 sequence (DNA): TGTGCCAGCAGATCCGACAGGGGGACGCCCAGAGGTCAGCCCCAGCATTTT.

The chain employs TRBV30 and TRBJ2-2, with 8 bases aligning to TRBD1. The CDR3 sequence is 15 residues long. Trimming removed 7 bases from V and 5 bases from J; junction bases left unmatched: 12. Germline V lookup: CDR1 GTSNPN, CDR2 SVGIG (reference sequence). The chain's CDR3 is CASDRAPGGTGELFF. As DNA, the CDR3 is TGTGCCTCGGACAGGGCCCCTGGAGGTACCGGGGAGCTGTTTTTT.

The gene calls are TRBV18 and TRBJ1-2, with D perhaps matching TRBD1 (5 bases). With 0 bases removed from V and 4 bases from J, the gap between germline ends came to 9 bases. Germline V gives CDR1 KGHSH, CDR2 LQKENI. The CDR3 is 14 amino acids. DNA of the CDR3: TGTGCCAGCTCACCACCGGCAGGGCCCTATGGCTACACCTTC. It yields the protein CASSPPAGPYGYTF.

For the CDR3, the DNA is TGTGCCACAACAGGGGGAGTAAGTGAAGCTTTCTTT. Its protein is CATTGGVSEAFF. This rearrangement joins TRBV19 to TRBJ1-1; 8 nucleotides line up with TRBD1. The germline gives CDR1 LNHDA, CDR2 SQIVND (reference sequence). This CDR3 contains 12 residues. The trim removed 10 bases at V and 7 bases at J, leaving 8 bases unmatched.

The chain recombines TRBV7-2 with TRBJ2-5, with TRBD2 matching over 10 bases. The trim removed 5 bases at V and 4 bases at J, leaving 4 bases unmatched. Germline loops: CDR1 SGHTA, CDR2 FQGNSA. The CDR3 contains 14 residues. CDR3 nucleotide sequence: TGTGCCAGCAGCCCGGGACTAGCGACAGAGACCCAGTACTTC. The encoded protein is CASSPGLATETQYF.

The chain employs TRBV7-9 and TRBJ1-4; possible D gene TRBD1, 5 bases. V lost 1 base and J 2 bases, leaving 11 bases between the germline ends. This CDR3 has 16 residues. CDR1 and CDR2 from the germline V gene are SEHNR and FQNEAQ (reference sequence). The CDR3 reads CASSLVRVATNEKLFF. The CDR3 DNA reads TGTGCCAGCAGCTTAGTCAGGGTGGCGACTAATGAAAAACTGTTTTTT.

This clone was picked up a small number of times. The CDR3, as DNA: TGTGCCTGGAGTGTACACAGCTTTCAAGCTTTCTTT. It codes for CAWSVHSFQAFF. The V call is TRBV30, the J call TRBJ1-1, with no clear D. V gave up 0 bases and J gave up 9 bases, with 11 bases separating them. Germline V gives CDR1 GTSNPN, CDR2 SVGIG (reference sequence). The CDR3 length is 12 residues.

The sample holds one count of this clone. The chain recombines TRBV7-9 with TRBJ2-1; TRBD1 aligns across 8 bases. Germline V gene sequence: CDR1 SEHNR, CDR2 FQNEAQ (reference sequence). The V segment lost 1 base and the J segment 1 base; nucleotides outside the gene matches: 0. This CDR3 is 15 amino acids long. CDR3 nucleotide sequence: TGTGCCAGCAGCTTAGGACAGGGGTCCTACAATGAGCAGTTCTTC. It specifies CASSLGQGSYNEQFF.

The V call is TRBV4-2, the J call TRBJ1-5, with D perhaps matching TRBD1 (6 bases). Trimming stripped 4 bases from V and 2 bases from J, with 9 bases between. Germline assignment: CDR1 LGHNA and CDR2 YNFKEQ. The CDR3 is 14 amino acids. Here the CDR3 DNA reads TGTGCCAGCAGCCGCAGGGGCGGCAATCAGCCCCAGCATTTT. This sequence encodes CASSRRGGNQPQHF.

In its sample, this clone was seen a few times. CDR3 sequence: CASSLSQATDTQYF. The CDR3 nucleotides are TGTGCCAGCAGTCTCTCTCAAGCCACAGATACGCAGTATTTT. The V gene is TRBV27, the J gene TRBJ2-3; no firm D call. CDR3 length: 14 residues. The V and J ends lost 5 bases and 2 bases respectively, with 11 bases between them. CDR1 is MNHEY, CDR2 SMNVEV, per germline (reference sequence).

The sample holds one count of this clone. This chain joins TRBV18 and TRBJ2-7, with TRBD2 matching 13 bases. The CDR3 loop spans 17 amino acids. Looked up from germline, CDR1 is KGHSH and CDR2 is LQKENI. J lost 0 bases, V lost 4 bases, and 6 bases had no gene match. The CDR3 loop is CASSRTLAGGISYEQYF. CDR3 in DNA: TGTGCCAGCTCACGGACACTAGCGGGAGGGATCTCCTACGAGCAGTACTTC.

CDR3 sequence: CASSPSPGRANTEAFF. The CDR3 DNA follows: TGTGCCAGCAGCCCCAGCCCGGGCAGGGCGAACACTGAAGCTTTCTTT. The V and J genes are TRBV7-9 and TRBJ1-1; D is perhaps TRBD1 (5 bases). CDR1 is SEHNR, CDR2 FQNEAQ, per germline (reference sequence). The CDR3 runs 16 residues. The germline V and J ends were trimmed by 5 bases and 1 base, with 17 bases remaining between them. Full variable domain (outside the CDR3, taken from reference TRBV7-9 and TRBJ1-1): DTGVSQNPRHKITKRGQNVTFRCDPISEHNRLYWYRQTLGQGPEFLTYFQNEAQLEKSRLLSDRFSAERPKGSFSTLEIQRTEQGDSAMYLCASSPSPGRANTEAFFGQGTRLTVV.

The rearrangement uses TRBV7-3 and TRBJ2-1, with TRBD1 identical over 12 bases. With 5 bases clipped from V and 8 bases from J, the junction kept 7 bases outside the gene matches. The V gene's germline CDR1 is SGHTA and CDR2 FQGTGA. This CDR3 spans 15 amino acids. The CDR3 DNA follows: TGTGCCAGCAGCGGCGGGACAGGGGGCGAGTATGAGCAGTTCTTC. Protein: CASSGGTGGEYEQFF.

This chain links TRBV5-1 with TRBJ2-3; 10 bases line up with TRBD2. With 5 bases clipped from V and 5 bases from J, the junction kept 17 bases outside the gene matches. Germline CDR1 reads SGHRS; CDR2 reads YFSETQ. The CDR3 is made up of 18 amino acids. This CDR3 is CASRKQVASGGAQDTQYF. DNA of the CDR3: TGCGCCAGCAGGAAGCAAGTCGCAAGCGGGGGGGCCCAAGATACGCAGTATTTT.

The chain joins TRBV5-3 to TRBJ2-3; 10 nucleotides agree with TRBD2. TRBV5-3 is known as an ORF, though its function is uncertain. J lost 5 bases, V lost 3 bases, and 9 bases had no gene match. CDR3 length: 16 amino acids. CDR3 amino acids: CARSSLTSGVKDTQYF. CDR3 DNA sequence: TGTGCCAGAAGCTCCTTAACTAGCGGGGTCAAAGATACGCAGTATTTT.

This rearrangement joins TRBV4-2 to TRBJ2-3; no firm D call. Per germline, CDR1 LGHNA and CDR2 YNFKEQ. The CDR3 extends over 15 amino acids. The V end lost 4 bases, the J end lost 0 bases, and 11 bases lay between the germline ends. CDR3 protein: CASSPRSRSTDTQYF. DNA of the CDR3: TGTGCCAGCAGCCCTCGATCGAGAAGCACAGATACGCAGTATTTT.